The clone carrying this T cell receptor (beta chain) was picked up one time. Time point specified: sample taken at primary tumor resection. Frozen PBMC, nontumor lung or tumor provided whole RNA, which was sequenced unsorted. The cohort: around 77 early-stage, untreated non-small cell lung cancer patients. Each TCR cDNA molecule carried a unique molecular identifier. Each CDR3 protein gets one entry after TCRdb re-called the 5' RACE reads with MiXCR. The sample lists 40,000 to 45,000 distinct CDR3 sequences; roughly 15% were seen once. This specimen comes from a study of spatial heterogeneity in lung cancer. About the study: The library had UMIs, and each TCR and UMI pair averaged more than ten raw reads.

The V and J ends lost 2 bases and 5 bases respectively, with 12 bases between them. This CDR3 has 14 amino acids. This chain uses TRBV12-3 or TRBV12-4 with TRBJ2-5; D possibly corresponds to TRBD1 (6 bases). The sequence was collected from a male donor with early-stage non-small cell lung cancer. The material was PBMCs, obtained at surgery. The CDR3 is CASSLTGNGETQYF. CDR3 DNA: TGTGCCAGCAGTTTAACAGGGAATGGGGAGACCCAGTACTTC.